The 30 T cell receptor beta chains presented below share a single source sample, sequenced in a study of technical replicates of blood from a few donors (dated by TCRdb to about 2017). The protocol used for the library was the immunoSEQ multiplex PCR assay. The table comes from immuneACCESS by way of TCRdb, which keeps in-frame sequences with V and J called. Part of the clones is missing from these tables; in studies checked, under half for an unresolved V gene and the rest for unknown reasons. In this sample the table shows 100,000 or so clones, roughly 95% of which occur a single time. In total, the top ten clones hold approximately 0.2% of the sample. The sequencing sample was made of T cells isolated from PBMCs. These receptors were obtained from a human donor in good health.

The rearrangement links TRBV29-1 to TRBJ1-4, with D possibly matching TRBD1 (5 bases). Trimming took off 5 bases at V and 10 bases at J, with 23 bases between the two ends. The germline CDR1 and CDR2 sequences are SQVTM and ANQGSEA. The CDR3 is made up of 15 amino acids. The CDR3 region is CSVPDEDGARSKLFF. Here the CDR3 DNA reads TGCAGCGTTCCGGATGAAGATGGGGCTAGGTCAAAACTGTTTTTT.

The chain joins TRBV2 to TRBJ2-7; D perhaps matches TRBD1 (6 bases). Germline loops: CDR1 SNHLY, CDR2 FYNNEI. The CDR3 loop spans 13 amino acids. The V end lost 4 bases, the J end lost 6 bases, and 13 bases lay between the germline ends. The CDR3 is CASSVGRGSEQYF. In DNA form, the CDR3 reads TGTGCCAGCAGTGTGGGCAGGGGATCCGAGCAGTACTTC.

The chain recombines TRBV5-1 with TRBJ1-1; 7 nucleotides match TRBD1. CDR3 length equals 13 residues. Germline trimming cut 4 bases from V and 4 bases from J; bases unmatched to any gene: 4. The germline V gene has CDR1 SGHRS and CDR2 YFSETQ. For the CDR3, the DNA is TGCGCCAGCAGCGCTTACAGGGGCACTGAAGCTTTCTTT. Translated: CASSAYRGTEAFF.

The chain carries TRBV28 and TRBJ1-2; the match to TRBD1 covers 7 bases. J gave up 12 bases and V 7 bases, and 8 bases lay outside the gene matches. Germline V gene sequence: CDR1 MDHEN, CDR2 SYDVKM. The CDR3 runs 11 residues. CDR3 in DNA: TGTGCCAGCAAAGTGAGGGGACAGCACACCTTC. Translating it yields CASKVRGQHTF.

The V and J genes are TRBV9 and TRBJ1-1; the D gene is possibly TRBD1 (6 bases). Germline-derived CDR1 and CDR2 are SGDLS and YYNGEE. The CDR3 runs 15 residues. V lost 3 bases and J 2 bases, leaving 14 bases between the germline ends. CDR3 nucleotide sequence: TGTGCCAGCAGCGGCGGACAGCCAATTAACACTGAAGCTTTCTTT. Amino acids: CASSGGQPINTEAFF.

The J gene is TRBJ1-2, the V gene TRBV27; tentative D call: TRBD1 (5 bases). The CDR3 totals 12 residues. Deletions cut 4 bases from V and 8 bases from J, with 11 bases between. The V gene's germline CDR1 is MNHEY and CDR2 SMNVEV (reference sequence). The CDR3 here is CASSSRGLGYTF. The DNA for the CDR3 is TGTGCCAGCAGTTCACGGGGACTCGGCTACACCTTC.

The V and J genes are TRBV6-5 and TRBJ2-3, with 9 bases matching TRBD2. The germline gives CDR1 MNHEY, CDR2 SVGAGI. This CDR3 comprises 15 residues. V dropped 0 bases and J dropped 9; count of bases not matched to a gene: 7. The CDR3 DNA follows: TGTGCCAGCAGTTACTCCGGCGGGGGGGCTAGCACGCAGTATTTT. This sequence encodes CASSYSGGGASTQYF.

This chain uses TRBV5-8 with TRBJ1-2; the match to TRBD1 covers 7 bases. Losses at the gene ends were 2 bases for V and 0 bases for J; bases not matched to a gene: 1. CDR1 is SGHTS, CDR2 YDEGEE, per germline. CDR3 size: 14 residues. CDR3 region: CASSLRGPNYGYTF. The CDR3 nucleotides read TGTGCCAGCAGCTTAAGGGGGCCTAACTATGGCTACACCTTC.

The V gene is TRBV9, the J gene TRBJ2-3, with TRBD2 matching 15 bases. With 4 bases clipped from V and 3 bases from J, the junction kept 12 bases outside the gene matches. Germline V gene lookup returns CDR1 SGDLS and CDR2 YYNGEE. This CDR3 region has 19 residues. The CDR3 region has the DNA TGTGCCAGCAGCCTTTTAGGACTAGCGGGGGGGCAGTATACAGATACGCAGTATTTT. This gives the protein CASSLLGLAGGQYTDTQYF.

This rearrangement joins TRBV6-5 to TRBJ2-7, with D perhaps matching TRBD1 (5 bases). V was clipped by 2 bases and J by 3 bases, with 8 bases between them. In germline, CDR1 is MNHEY, CDR2 SVGAGI. The CDR3 totals 13 residues. DNA for the CDR3: TGTGCCAGCAGTTACAGGGGTGGCTACGAGCAGTACTTC. It is translated as CASSYRGGYEQYF.

This chain uses TRBV15 with TRBJ1-1; the match to TRBD1 covers 10 bases. V lost 8 bases to trimming and J lost 4 bases; unmatched junction nucleotides: 13. The CDR3 has 16 residues. Germline V gene sequence: CDR1 LNHNV, CDR2 YYDKDF (reference sequence). For the CDR3, the DNA is TGTGCCACCGGAGAGAACCGGGACAGGGGTTTCACTGAAGCTTTCTTT. Its protein is CATGENRDRGFTEAFF. The complete variable domain, with remaining parts taken from reference TRBV15 and TRBJ1-1, reads DAMVIQNPRYQVTQFGKPVTLSCSQTLNHNVMYWYQQKSSQAPKLLFHYYDKDFNNEADTPDNFQSRRPNTSFCFLDIRSPGLGDTAMYLCATGENRDRGFTEAFFGQGTRLTVV.

This chain joins TRBV5-4 and TRBJ1-2, with 7 bases fitting TRBD1. This CDR3 spans 15 amino acids. Trimming cost V 7 bases and J 6 bases; bases outside gene matches: 15. Germline V lookup: CDR1 SGHNT, CDR2 YYREEE (reference sequence). The CDR3 protein is CASGQSGDSRHGYTF. The CDR3 nucleotides read TGTGCCAGCGGGCAGTCCGGGGACAGCCGACATGGCTACACCTTC.

V gene TRBV9 combines with J gene TRBJ1-5, with TRBD1 matching 9 bases. The CDR3 extends over 17 amino acids. The J segment lost 5 bases and the V segment lost 2 bases, leaving 11 bases of the junction unmatched. In germline, CDR1 is SGDLS, CDR2 YYNGEE. The CDR3 DNA is TGTGCCAGCAGCGTCCGAGAAGACAGGGGGGTCGATCAGCCCCAGCATTTT. It is translated as CASSVREDRGVDQPQHF.

The chain employs TRBV7-6 and TRBJ2-2; D is possibly TRBD2 (5 bases). Per germline, CDR1 SGHVS and CDR2 FNYEAQ. V was shortened by 1 base and J by 4 bases, with 10 bases between the two germline ends. The CDR3 extends over 15 amino acids. CDR3: CASSLVLGSTGELFF. The CDR3 nucleotides read TGTGCCAGCAGCTTAGTCCTGGGGAGCACCGGGGAGCTGTTTTTT.

The chain combines TRBV6-1 with TRBJ2-5; TRBD1 might be the D (6 bases). V lost 6 bases to trimming and J lost 2 bases, with 13 bases between them. In germline, CDR1 is MNHNS, CDR2 SASEGT. The CDR3 is 14 amino acids. CDR3 DNA sequence: TGTGCCAGCAGAGAGCGAGGGGGTCAAGAGACCCAGTACTTC. Translation gives CASRERGGQETQYF.

The chain combines TRBV4-1 with TRBJ2-1; 14 bases agree with TRBD2. Germline V gives CDR1 MGHRA, CDR2 YSYEKL. After removal of 6 bases from V and 9 bases from J, the junction contained 10 bases not matched to a gene. CDR3 size: 16 residues. The CDR3 loop is CASSPRGLAGVGEQFF. The CDR3, as DNA: TGCGCCAGCAGTCCTAGGGGACTAGCGGGAGTGGGTGAGCAGTTCTTC.

The chain uses TRBV30 and TRBJ1-2; 7 bases line up with TRBD1. Germline CDR1 reads GTSNPN; CDR2 reads SVGIG (reference sequence). CDR3 length: 14 amino acids. V shed 0 bases and J 2 bases; nucleotides not matched to a gene: 3. The CDR3 loop reads CAWSVQGGNYGYTF. The CDR3 DNA follows: TGTGCCTGGAGTGTACAAGGGGGCAACTATGGCTACACCTTC.

V and J are TRBV19 and TRBJ1-1; D perhaps matches TRBD1 (6 bases). V lost 7 bases and J 0 bases, leaving 12 bases between the germline ends. This CDR3 has 14 residues. Germline CDR1 and CDR2: LNHDA and SQIVND (reference sequence). In DNA, the CDR3 is TGTGCCAGTAAATGGACAGCCATGAACACTGAAGCTTTCTTT. Translation: CASKWTAMNTEAFF.

The CDR3 loop is CASSARRIHAGGYTF. The DNA of the CDR3 is TGTGCCAGCAGTGCCAGGCGAATTCACGCAGGAGGCTACACCTTC. The chain links TRBV6-1 to TRBJ1-2; D remains ambiguous. CDR1 is MNHNS, CDR2 SASEGT, per germline. The CDR3 loop spans 15 amino acids. Trimming pared 4 bases from V and 8 bases from J, leaving 20 bases between.

V gene TRBV27 combines with J gene TRBJ1-5, with no clear D. This CDR3 comprises 12 residues. V gave up 8 bases and J gave up 9 bases, with 14 bases separating them. Germline values: CDR1 MNHEY, CDR2 SMNVEV (reference sequence). The CDR3 reads CASRAGSRPQHF. The CDR3 coding sequence is TGTGCCAGCCGGGCGGGGAGCCGGCCCCAGCATTTT.

The chain combines TRBV5-1 with TRBJ2-5, with 8 bases that match TRBD1. The V gene end was trimmed by 6 bases and the J gene end by 4 bases; junction bases not matched to a gene: 5. Looked up from germline, CDR1 is SGHRS and CDR2 is YFSETQ. The CDR3 has 13 residues. CDR3 DNA: TGCGCCAGCACTGGGACAGGTGGAGAGACCCAGTACTTC. Translation gives CASTGTGGETQYF. Filled out from reference TRBV5-1 and TRBJ2-5, the complete variable domain reads KAGVTQTPRYLIKTRGQQVTLSCSPISGHRSVSWYQQTPGQGLQFLFEYFSETQRNKGNFPGRFSGRQFSNSRSEMNVSTLELGDSALYLCASTGTGGETQYFGPGTRLLVL.

The rearrangement links TRBV5-6 to TRBJ2-3, with 8 bases fitting TRBD1. The J segment lost 4 bases and the V segment lost 2 bases, leaving 9 bases of the junction unmatched. CDR3 length: 16 residues. CDR1 is SGHDT and CDR2 is YYEEEE in the germline V gene. The CDR3 loop reads CASSFPRGLGADTQYF. The CDR3 region has the DNA TGTGCCAGCAGCTTCCCCAGGGGGCTGGGCGCAGATACGCAGTATTTT. The variable domain in full, with the rest retrieved from reference TRBV5-6 and TRBJ2-3, is DAGVTQSPTHLIKTRGQQVTLRCSPKSGHDTVSWYQQALGQGPQFIFQYYEEEERQRGNFPDRFSGHQFPNYSSELNVNALLLGDSALYLCASSFPRGLGADTQYFGPGTRLTVL.

The chain has TRBV27 and TRBJ1-6; D is undetermined. Germline CDR1 and CDR2: MNHEY and SMNVEV (reference sequence). The CDR3 sequence is 14 residues long. V was trimmed by 2 bases and J by 7 bases, leaving 9 bases between them. As DNA, the CDR3 is TGTGCCAGCAGTTTACAACAGCCCAATTCACCCCTCCACTTT. Amino acids: CASSLQQPNSPLHF.

The rearrangement links TRBV19 to TRBJ2-1; 10 bases are shared with TRBD2. The CDR3 length is 15 residues. J was trimmed by 9 bases and V by 7 bases; bases with no gene match: 12. Germline CDR1 LNHDA, CDR2 SQIVND (reference sequence). DNA for the CDR3: TGTGCCAGTACTTCAACCGGGCTAGCGGGAGTTGAGCAGTTCTTC. This translates into CASTSTGLAGVEQFF.

The V gene is TRBV6-5, the J gene TRBJ1-1; maybe TRBD1 (5 bases). This CDR3 region has 16 residues. Germline CDR1 MNHEY, CDR2 SVGAGI. Trimming removed 2 bases from V and 1 base from J, with 14 bases in between. The CDR3 sequence is CASSYRGGVPNTEAFF. CDR3 coding DNA: TGTGCCAGCAGTTACCGCGGGGGAGTCCCGAACACTGAAGCTTTCTTT.

The chain is built from TRBV13 and TRBJ2-5; 12 nucleotides agree with TRBD2. The V gene's germline CDR1 is PRHDT and CDR2 FYEKMQ (reference sequence). The CDR3 loop spans 18 amino acids. V lost 5 bases to trimming and J lost 5 bases; unmatched junction nucleotides: 15. The CDR3 loop is CASSPSPLAGGVEETQYF. CDR3 in DNA: TGTGCCAGCAGCCCTTCGCCACTAGCGGGGGGTGTTGAGGAGACCCAGTACTTC.

The CDR3 DNA is TGTGCCAGCAGTTTATTTTCCAACAGTGGCTACACCTTC. It specifies CASSLFSNSGYTF. The rearrangement uses TRBV27 and TRBJ1-2; the D is unclear. This CDR3 has 13 amino acids. Trimming took 1 base from V and 7 from J, leaving 10 bases between them. CDR1 and CDR2 (germline): MNHEY, SMNVEV (reference sequence).

The rearrangement joins TRBV19 to TRBJ2-7; a weak D match, TRBD1 (6 bases). The V gene lost 5 bases and the J gene lost 3 bases, with 17 bases spanning the gap. This CDR3 comprises 15 residues. Germline lookup yields CDR1 LNHDA and CDR2 SQIVND (reference sequence). DNA for the CDR3: TGTGCCAGTAGTCCGGGACACCCCCGTATCTACGAGCAGTACTTC. Amino acids: CASSPGHPRIYEQYF.

The genes are TRBV19 and TRBJ2-2; D gene unclear. CDR3 length equals 13 residues. Germline CDR1 and CDR2: LNHDA and SQIVND (reference sequence). Deletions cut 10 bases from V and 2 bases from J, with 11 bases between. The CDR3 DNA is TGTGCCATAAAGCATATTAACACCGGGGAGCTGTTTTTT. Encoded protein: CAIKHINTGELFF. Full variable domain (outside the CDR3, taken from reference TRBV19 and TRBJ2-2): DGGITQSPKYLFRKEGQNVTLSCEQNLNHDAMYWYRQDPGQGLRLIYYSQIVNDFQKGDIAEGYSVSREKKESFPLTVTSAQKNPTAFYLCAIKHINTGELFFGEGSRLTVL.

The chain carries TRBV2 and TRBJ2-7; tentative D call: TRBD2 (6 bases). Between the trimmed V and J ends, which lost 6 bases and 4 bases, there was a span of 10 bases. Germline lookup yields CDR1 SNHLY and CDR2 FYNNEI. The CDR3 contains 12 residues. The CDR3 spells CASSRERYEQYF. DNA of the CDR3: TGTGCCAGCAGCCGGGAGCGGTACGAGCAGTACTTC.